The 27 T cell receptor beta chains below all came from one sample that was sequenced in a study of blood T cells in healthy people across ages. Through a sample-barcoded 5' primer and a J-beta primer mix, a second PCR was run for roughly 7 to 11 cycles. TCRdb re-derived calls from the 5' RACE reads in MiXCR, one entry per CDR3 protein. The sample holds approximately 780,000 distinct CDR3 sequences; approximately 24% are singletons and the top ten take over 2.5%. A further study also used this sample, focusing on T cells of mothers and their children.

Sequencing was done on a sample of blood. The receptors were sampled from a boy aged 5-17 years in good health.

DNA for the CDR3: TGCAGTGCTAGAGATATGGAGGGCGCGAACTATGGCTACACCTTC. Translating it yields CSARDMEGANYGYTF. This sequence joins TRBV20-1 and TRBJ1-2; D gene ambiguous. Deletions cut 0 bases from V and 2 bases from J, with 13 bases between. Germline CDR1 and CDR2: DFQATT and SNEGSKA (reference sequence). There are 15 residues in the CDR3.

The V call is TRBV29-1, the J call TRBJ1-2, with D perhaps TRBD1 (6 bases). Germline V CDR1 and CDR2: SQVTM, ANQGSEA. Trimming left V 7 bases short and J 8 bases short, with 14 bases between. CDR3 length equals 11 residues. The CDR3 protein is CSAEQGGGYTF. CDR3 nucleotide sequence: TGCAGCGCCGAACAGGGAGGCGGCTACACCTTC.

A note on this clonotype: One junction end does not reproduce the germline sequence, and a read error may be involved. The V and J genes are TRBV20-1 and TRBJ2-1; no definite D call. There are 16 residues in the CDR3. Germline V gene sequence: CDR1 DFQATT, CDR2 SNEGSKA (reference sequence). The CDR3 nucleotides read TGCAGTGCAAGAGCAGATACGCAACTCTACTACAATGAGCAGTTCTTC. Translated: CSARADTQLYYNEQFF.

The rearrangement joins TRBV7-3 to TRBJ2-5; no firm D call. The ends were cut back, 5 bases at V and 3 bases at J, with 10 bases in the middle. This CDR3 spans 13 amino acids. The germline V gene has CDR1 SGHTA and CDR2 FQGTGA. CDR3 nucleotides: TGTGCCAGCAGCGGATCTAGGGAAGAGACCCAGTACTTC. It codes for CASSGSREETQYF.

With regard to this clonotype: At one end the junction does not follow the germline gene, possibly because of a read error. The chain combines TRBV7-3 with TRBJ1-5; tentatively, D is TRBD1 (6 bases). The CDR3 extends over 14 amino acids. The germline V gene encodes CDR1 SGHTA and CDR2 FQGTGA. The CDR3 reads CASSPPGASQPEHF. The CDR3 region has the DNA TGTGCCAGCAGCCCTCCAGGGGCAAGTCAGCCCGAGCATTTT.

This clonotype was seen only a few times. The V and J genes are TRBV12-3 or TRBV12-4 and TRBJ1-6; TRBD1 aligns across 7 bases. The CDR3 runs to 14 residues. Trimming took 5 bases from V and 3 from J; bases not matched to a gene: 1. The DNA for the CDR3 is TGTGCCAGCAGTGACAGGGTCTATAATTCACCCCTCCACTTT. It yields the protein CASSDRVYNSPLHF.

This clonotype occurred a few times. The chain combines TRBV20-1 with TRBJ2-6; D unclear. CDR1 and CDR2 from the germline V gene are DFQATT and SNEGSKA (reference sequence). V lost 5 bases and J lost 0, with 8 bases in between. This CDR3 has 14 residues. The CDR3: CSAPVFSGANVLTF. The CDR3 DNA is TGCAGTGCTCCGGTATTCTCTGGGGCCAACGTCCTGACTTTC.

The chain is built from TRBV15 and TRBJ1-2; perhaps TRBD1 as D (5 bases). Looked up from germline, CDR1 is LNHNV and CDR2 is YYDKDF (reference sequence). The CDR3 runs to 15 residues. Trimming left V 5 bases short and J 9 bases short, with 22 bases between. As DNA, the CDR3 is TGTGCCACCAGCGGAGTTAAGGGCCAGGGCCGAAGCTACACCTTC. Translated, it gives CATSGVKGQGRSYTF. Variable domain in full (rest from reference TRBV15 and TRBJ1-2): DAMVIQNPRYQVTQFGKPVTLSCSQTLNHNVMYWYQQKSSQAPKLLFHYYDKDFNNEADTPDNFQSRRPNTSFCFLDIRSPGLGDTAMYLCATSGVKGQGRSYTFGSGTRLTVV.

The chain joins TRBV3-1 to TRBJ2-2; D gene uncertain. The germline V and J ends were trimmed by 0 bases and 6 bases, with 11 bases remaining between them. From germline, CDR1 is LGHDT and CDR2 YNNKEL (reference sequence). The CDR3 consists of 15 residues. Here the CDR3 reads CASSQEAQASGELFF. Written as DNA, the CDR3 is TGTGCCAGCAGCCAAGAGGCTCAGGCGTCCGGGGAGCTGTTTTTT. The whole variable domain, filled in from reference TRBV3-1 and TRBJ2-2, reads DTAVSQTPKYLVTQMGNDKSIKCEQNLGHDTMYWYKQDSKKFLKIMFSYNNKELIINETVPNRFSPKSPDKAHLNLHINSLELGDSAVYFCASSQEAQASGELFFGEGSRLTVL.

CDR3 in amino acids: CASSQYRGAGEQYF. The CDR3 DNA reads TGCGCCAGCAGCCAGTACCGGGGCGCCGGGGAGCAGTACTTC. The chain couples TRBV4-1 to TRBJ2-7; the D call may be TRBD1 or TRBD2 (5 bases each). Germline V gene data show CDR1 as MGHRA and CDR2 as YSYEKL. V was cut by 3 bases and J by 7 bases, with 16 bases left in between. This CDR3 contains 14 residues.

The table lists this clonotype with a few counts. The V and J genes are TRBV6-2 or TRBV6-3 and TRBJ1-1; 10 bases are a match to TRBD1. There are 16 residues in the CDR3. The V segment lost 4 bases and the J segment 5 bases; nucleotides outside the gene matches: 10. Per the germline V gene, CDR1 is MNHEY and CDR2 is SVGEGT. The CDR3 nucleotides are TGTGCCAGCAGTTCTGGGACAGGGGCCCCTTGGACTGAAGCTTTCTTT. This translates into CASSSGTGAPWTEAFF.

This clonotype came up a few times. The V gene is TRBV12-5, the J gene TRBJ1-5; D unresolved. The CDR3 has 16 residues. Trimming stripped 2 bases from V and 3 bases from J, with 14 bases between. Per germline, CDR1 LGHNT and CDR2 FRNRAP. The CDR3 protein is CASGLSTRPYNQPQHF. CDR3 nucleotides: TGTGCTAGTGGTTTGTCCACCCGACCGTACAATCAGCCCCAGCATTTT.

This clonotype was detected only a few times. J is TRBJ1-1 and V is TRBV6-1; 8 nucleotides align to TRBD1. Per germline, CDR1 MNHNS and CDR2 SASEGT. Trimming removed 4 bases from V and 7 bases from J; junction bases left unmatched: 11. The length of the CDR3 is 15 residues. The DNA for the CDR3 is TGTGCCAGCAGTGTTAACTCCGGGACAGGAATTGAAGCTTTCTTT. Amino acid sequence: CASSVNSGTGIEAFF.

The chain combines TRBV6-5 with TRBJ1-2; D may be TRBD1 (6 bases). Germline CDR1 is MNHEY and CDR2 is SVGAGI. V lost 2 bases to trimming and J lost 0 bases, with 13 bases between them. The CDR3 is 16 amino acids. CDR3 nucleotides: TGTGCCAGCAGTTACCTTACAGGGATATCTAACTATGGCTACACCTTC. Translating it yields CASSYLTGISNYGYTF.

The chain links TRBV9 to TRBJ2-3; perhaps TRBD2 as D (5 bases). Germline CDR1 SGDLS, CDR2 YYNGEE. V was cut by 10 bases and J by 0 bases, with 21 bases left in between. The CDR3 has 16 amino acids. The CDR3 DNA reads TGTGCCTCCGGAAACGGGCCAGCGGCTAGCACAGATACGCAGTATTTT. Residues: CASGNGPAASTDTQYF.

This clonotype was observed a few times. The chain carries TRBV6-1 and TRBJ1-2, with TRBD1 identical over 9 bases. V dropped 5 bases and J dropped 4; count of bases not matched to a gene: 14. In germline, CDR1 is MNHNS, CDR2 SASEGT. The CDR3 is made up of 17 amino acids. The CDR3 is CASSKPGQGEGGYGYTF. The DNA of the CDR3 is TGTGCCAGCAGTAAACCGGGACAGGGTGAAGGAGGCTATGGCTACACCTTC.

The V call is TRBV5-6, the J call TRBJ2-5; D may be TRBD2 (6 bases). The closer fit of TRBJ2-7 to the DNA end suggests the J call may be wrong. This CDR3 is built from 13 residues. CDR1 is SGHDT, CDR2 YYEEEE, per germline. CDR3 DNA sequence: TGTGCCAGCAGACCGGGACTGAAATACGAGCAGTACTTC. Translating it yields CASRPGLKYEQYF.

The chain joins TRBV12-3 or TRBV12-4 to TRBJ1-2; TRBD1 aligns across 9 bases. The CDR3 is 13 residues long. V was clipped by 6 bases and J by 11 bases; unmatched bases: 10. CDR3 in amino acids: CASSPGQGVPYTF. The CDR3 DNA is TGTGCCAGCAGCCCGGGACAGGGAGTTCCTTACACCTTC.

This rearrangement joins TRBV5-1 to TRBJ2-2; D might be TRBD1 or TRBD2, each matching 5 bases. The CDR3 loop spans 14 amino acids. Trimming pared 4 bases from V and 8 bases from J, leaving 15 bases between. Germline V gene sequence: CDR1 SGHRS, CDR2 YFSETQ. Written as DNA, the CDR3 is TGCGCCAGCAGCCCCGGACGGGGCTGGGGGGAGCTGTTTTTT. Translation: CASSPGRGWGELFF.

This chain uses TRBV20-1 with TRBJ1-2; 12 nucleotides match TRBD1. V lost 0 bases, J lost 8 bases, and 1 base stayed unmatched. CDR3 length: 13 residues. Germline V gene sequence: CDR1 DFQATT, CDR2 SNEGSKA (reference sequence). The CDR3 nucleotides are TGCAGTGCTAGAGATGGGACAGGGGGCGGCTACACCTTC. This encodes CSARDGTGGGYTF.

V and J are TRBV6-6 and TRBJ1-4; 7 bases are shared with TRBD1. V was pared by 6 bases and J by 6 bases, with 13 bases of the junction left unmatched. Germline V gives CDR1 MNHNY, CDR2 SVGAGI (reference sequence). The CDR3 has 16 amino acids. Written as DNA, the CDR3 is TGTGCCAGCAGAAGAGACAGGGTTGGGATCGATGAAAAACTGTTTTTT. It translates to CASRRDRVGIDEKLFF.

CDR3 coding DNA: TGTGCCAGCAGCGCCGGACAGGGGGAGCGAGAGACCCAGTACTTC. This sequence encodes CASSAGQGERETQYF. The V call is TRBV11-2, the J call TRBJ2-5, with 10 bases matching TRBD1. Germline assignment: CDR1 SGHAT and CDR2 FQNNGV. J was trimmed by 4 bases and V by 5 bases; bases with no gene match: 7. CDR3 length: 15 amino acids.

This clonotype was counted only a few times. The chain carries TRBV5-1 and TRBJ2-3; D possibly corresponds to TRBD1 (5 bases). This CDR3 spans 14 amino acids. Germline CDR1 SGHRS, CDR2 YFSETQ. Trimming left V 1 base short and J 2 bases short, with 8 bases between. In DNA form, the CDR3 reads TGCGCCAGCAGCTTGTTGACAGACACAGATACGCAGTATTTT. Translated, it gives CASSLLTDTDTQYF.

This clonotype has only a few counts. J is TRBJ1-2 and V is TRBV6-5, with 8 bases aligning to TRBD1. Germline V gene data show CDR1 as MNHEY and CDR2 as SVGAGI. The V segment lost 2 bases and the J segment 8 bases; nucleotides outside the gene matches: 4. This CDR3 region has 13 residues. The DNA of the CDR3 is TGTGCCAGCAGTTACGAGACAGGGGAGGGCTACACCTTC. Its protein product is CASSYETGEGYTF.

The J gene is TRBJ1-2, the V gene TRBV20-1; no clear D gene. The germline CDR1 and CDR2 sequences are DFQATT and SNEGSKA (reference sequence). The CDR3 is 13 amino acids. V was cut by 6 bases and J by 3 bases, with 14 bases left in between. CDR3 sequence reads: CSASSRLDYGYTF. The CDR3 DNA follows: TGCAGTGCCTCTTCGAGGCTGGACTATGGCTACACCTTC.

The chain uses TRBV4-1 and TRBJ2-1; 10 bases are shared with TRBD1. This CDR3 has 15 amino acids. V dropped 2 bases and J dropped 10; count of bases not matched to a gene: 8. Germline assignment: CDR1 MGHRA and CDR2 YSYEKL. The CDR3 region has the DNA TGCGCCAGCAGCCAACTCGGACAGGGGGTCCGGGAGCAGTTCTTC. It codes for CASSQLGQGVREQFF.

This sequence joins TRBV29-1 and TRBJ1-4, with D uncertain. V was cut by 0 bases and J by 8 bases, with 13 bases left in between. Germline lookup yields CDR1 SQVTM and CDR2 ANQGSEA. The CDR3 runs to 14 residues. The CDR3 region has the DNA TGCAGCGTTGAAGATATGGATGTAGGGGAAAAACTGTTTTTT. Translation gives CSVEDMDVGEKLFF.